The 24 T cell receptor beta chains below all came from one sample that was sequenced in a study of CD8+CD57+ T cells in acquired aplastic anemia. CD8+CD57+ cell expansion, shown by flow cytometry, had occurred in the patients selected for sequencing. Genomic DNA, serving as template, underwent TCR beta VDJ and CDR3 profiling. A single record per CDR3 protein comes from TCRdb applying MiXCR to the reads. The table has over 150,000 distinct CDR3 sequences, approximately 48% seen once. The sample consisted of sorted CD4+, CD8+, or CD8+CD57+ T cells (not recorded which) from PBMCs. These receptor sequences come from a human donor with aplastic anemia.

The V and J genes are TRBV19 and TRBJ1-1; a possible D gene is TRBD1 (6 bases). Germline loops: CDR1 LNHDA, CDR2 SQIVND (reference sequence). The CDR3 runs to 13 residues. V lost 7 bases and J lost 4, with 13 bases in between. The CDR3: CASNFRGTTEAFF. The CDR3 DNA reads TGTGCCAGTAACTTCAGGGGCACCACTGAAGCTTTCTTT.

In this sample, this clonotype turned up many times. This chain links TRBV11-2 with TRBJ1-1; no reliable D call. The CDR3 is made up of 15 amino acids. Looked up from germline, CDR1 is SGHAT and CDR2 is FQNNGV. The germline V and J ends were trimmed by 5 bases and 4 bases, with 17 bases remaining between them. The CDR3 region has the DNA TGTGCCAGCAGCATTACCCCGGAGATGGGCACTGAAGCTTTCTTT. Its translation is CASSITPEMGTEAFF.

This clonotype has more than one count but fewer than ten. This chain uses TRBV3-1 with TRBJ1-1, with a weak D call TRBD1 (5 bases). The V and J ends lost 7 bases and 1 base respectively, with 10 bases between them. Germline V gene lookup returns CDR1 LGHDT and CDR2 YNNKEL (reference sequence). The CDR3 runs to 13 residues. CDR3 residues: CASNRRGNTEAFF. The CDR3 region has the DNA TGTGCCAGCAATAGGAGGGGGAACACTGAAGCTTTCTTT.

This clonotype has just a few counts. This chain connects TRBV30 to TRBJ2-7, with a weak D call TRBD2 (6 bases). CDR1 GTSNPN and CDR2 SVGIG come from the germline V gene (reference sequence). Trimming left V 0 bases short and J 5 bases short, with 14 bases between. The length of the CDR3 is 14 residues. The CDR3 sequence is CAWSVFAGFDEQYF. CDR3 in DNA: TGTGCCTGGAGTGTATTCGCGGGGTTCGACGAGCAGTACTTC.

This clonotype was observed a single time. The chain links TRBV29-1 to TRBJ1-2; tentative D call: TRBD1 (6 bases). The CDR3 is made up of 13 amino acids. Trimming cost V 7 bases and J 0 bases, with 12 bases left between them. Germline V lookup: CDR1 SQVTM, CDR2 ANQGSEA. The CDR3 here is CSDTDSSNYGYTF. Here the CDR3 DNA reads TGCAGCGATACGGACAGTTCTAACTATGGCTACACCTTC.

This clonotype was seen only once. Since a much larger clone is just one base distant, this may be a read error. The gene calls are TRBV19 and TRBJ2-3, with TRBD2 matching over 9 bases. V lost 5 bases and J lost 2; bases outside the gene matches: 11. Germline V lookup: CDR1 LNHDA, CDR2 SQIVND (reference sequence). The CDR3 contains 17 residues. In DNA, the CDR3 is TGTGCCAGTAGTGTGGGAGCGGGGGGCCCCCTCACAGATACGCAGTATTTT. It yields the protein CASSVGAGGPLTDTQYF.

This clonotype has ten or more counts. This chain connects TRBV3-1 to TRBJ2-7; 9 bases match TRBD1. J was trimmed by 6 bases and V by 4 bases; bases with no gene match: 4. CDR1 and CDR2 (germline): LGHDT, YNNKEL (reference sequence). The CDR3 is 13 residues long. The CDR3 nucleotides read TGTGCCAGCAGCCCACAGGGGGCGAGCGAGCAGTACTTC. Translating gives CASSPQGASEQYF.

This chain joins TRBV20-1 and TRBJ2-3; TRBD2 matches 9 bases. The germline gives CDR1 DFQATT, CDR2 SNEGSKA (reference sequence). The CDR3 covers 12 residues. With V trimmed by 6 bases and J by 6 bases, 4 bases remained unmatched. CDR3 protein: CSAKRGADTQYF. CDR3 DNA sequence: TGCAGTGCCAAGCGGGGGGCCGATACGCAGTATTTT.

This clonotype has more than one count but fewer than ten. This sequence joins TRBV10-3 and TRBJ2-7, with D tentatively TRBD1 (6 bases). The CDR3 loop spans 14 amino acids. V lost 7 bases, J lost 2 bases, and 15 bases lay in between. CDR1 is ENHRY and CDR2 is SYGVKD in the germline V gene. CDR3 nucleotides: TGTGCCATCACCTCACAGGGTCCACCCTACGAGCAGTACTTC. Residues: CAITSQGPPYEQYF.

V is TRBV20-1 and J is TRBJ2-7, with D tentatively TRBD1 or TRBD2 (6 bases each). The CDR3 contains 15 residues. Trimming removed 4 bases from V and 0 bases from J, with 16 bases in between. Per germline, CDR1 DFQATT and CDR2 SNEGSKA (reference sequence). DNA of the CDR3: TGCAGTGCTATTGGTTTTGGGGGGCGCTCCTACGAGCAGTACTTC. Amino acids: CSAIGFGGRSYEQYF.

There are many counts of this clonotype. The chain employs TRBV7-9 and TRBJ1-1; weak D call: TRBD1 (5 bases). CDR1 and CDR2 (germline): SEHNR, FQNEAQ (reference sequence). Trimming shortened V by 5 bases and J by 1 base, and 14 bases separated the two germline ends. The CDR3 spans 15 residues. This CDR3 reads CASSARAGGNTEAFF. The CDR3 DNA follows: TGTGCCAGCAGCGCAAGAGCTGGGGGGAACACTGAAGCTTTCTTT.

The chain employs TRBV6-1 and TRBJ2-1; TRBD1 matches at 9 bases. The trim removed 6 bases at V and 4 bases at J, leaving 7 bases unmatched. From germline, CDR1 is MNHNS and CDR2 SASEGT. The CDR3 is made up of 15 amino acids. The CDR3 is CASRLDRGGYNEQFF. CDR3 in DNA: TGTGCCAGCAGACTGGACAGGGGTGGATACAATGAGCAGTTCTTC.

This clonotype was observed a handful of times. This rearrangement joins TRBV2 to TRBJ2-5; D unresolved. Germline-derived CDR1 and CDR2 are SNHLY and FYNNEI. Trimming shortened V by 7 bases and J by 5 bases, and 8 bases separated the two germline ends. CDR3 length: 11 residues. CDR3 nucleotide sequence: TGTGCCAGCAAGTCTACGGAGACCCAGTACTTC. It specifies CASKSTETQYF.

The genes are TRBV11-1 and TRBJ2-7, with D unresolved. The CDR3 covers 17 residues. Per germline, CDR1 SGHAT and CDR2 FQDESV (reference sequence). Trimming removed 0 bases at V and 0 bases at J, with 15 bases between. The CDR3 region is CASSLARLKASSYEQYF. The CDR3 coding sequence is TGTGCCAGCAGCTTAGCGCGTTTGAAGGCCAGCTCCTACGAGCAGTACTTC.

This clonotype was picked up a small number of times. This chain joins TRBV25-1 and TRBJ1-6; 7 bases match TRBD1. V trimming: 6 bases; J trimming: 10 bases; junction bases outside the gene matches: 18. CDR1 and CDR2 from the germline V gene are MGHDK and SYGVNS. The CDR3 loop spans 17 amino acids. CDR3 sequence: CASRDPGQTLPGSPLHF. The CDR3 nucleotides read TGTGCCAGCAGGGACCCGGGACAGACACTTCCAGGATCACCCCTCCACTTT.

The chain is built from TRBV10-3 and TRBJ2-3; D tentatively fits TRBD1 or TRBD2 (5 bases each). V was clipped by 4 bases and J by 6 bases, with 11 bases between them. This CDR3 region has 13 residues. Germline CDR1 is ENHRY and CDR2 is SYGVKD. This CDR3 is CAISGDPTDTQYF. In DNA, the CDR3 is TGTGCCATCAGTGGGGACCCAACGGATACGCAGTATTTT.

This rearrangement joins TRBV27 to TRBJ2-6; 10 bases agree with TRBD1. V lost 5 bases and J lost 4; bases outside the gene matches: 5. The CDR3 extends over 16 amino acids. Germline V lookup: CDR1 MNHEY, CDR2 SMNVEV (reference sequence). Here the CDR3 DNA reads TGTGCCAGCAGTAGGGACAGGGGATCCGGGGCCAACGTCCTGACTTTC. Protein product: CASSRDRGSGANVLTF.

This clonotype showed up many times. The chain couples TRBV7-6 to TRBJ2-3; D is ambiguous. V shed 4 bases and J shed 2 bases, with 7 bases lying between them. Germline V gene data show CDR1 as SGHVS and CDR2 as FNYEAQ. The CDR3 contains 13 residues. CDR3 bases: TGTGCCAGCAGCTCCCAGCTCACAGATACGCAGTATTTT. It codes for CASSSQLTDTQYF.

The chain has TRBV2 and TRBJ2-2, with D perhaps TRBD2 (5 bases). V was clipped by 8 bases and J by 0 bases, with 10 bases between them. The CDR3 covers 14 residues. The germline gives CDR1 SNHLY, CDR2 FYNNEI. The CDR3 coding sequence is TGTGCCAGCCGGGGTATAGCGAACACCGGGGAGCTGTTTTTT. Translation: CASRGIANTGELFF.

CDR3 DNA sequence: TGTGCTAGTGGTTTGATCCGGGATGGGAGGGCAGAACAAGAGACCCAGTACTTC. Protein: CASGLIRDGRAEQETQYF. The chain recombines TRBV12-5 with TRBJ2-5, with TRBD2 matching over 7 bases. CDR1 and CDR2 from the germline V gene are LGHNT and FRNRAP. The CDR3 is made up of 18 amino acids. V gave up 2 bases and J gave up 2 bases; unmatched junction bases: 14.

This clonotype was recorded at least ten times. This chain links TRBV5-8 with TRBJ1-2; TRBD1 agrees at 9 bases. The germline V gene encodes CDR1 SGHTS and CDR2 YDEGEE. The CDR3 runs to 15 residues. V shed 3 bases, J shed 4 bases, and the junction held 7 bases outside the gene matches. The CDR3 DNA reads TGTGCCAGCAGCTCCCAGACAGGGGGAAGCTATGGCTACACCTTC. As protein: CASSSQTGGSYGYTF.

V usage is TRBV7-6 and J usage is TRBJ2-7, with TRBD1 matching 9 bases. Germline CDR1 is SGHVS and CDR2 is FNYEAQ. The J segment lost 5 bases and the V segment lost 5 bases, leaving 4 bases of the junction unmatched. The CDR3 contains 13 residues. The CDR3 nucleotides read TGTGCCAGCAGCCGGGGACAGGGCCACGAGCAGTACTTC. Its translation is CASSRGQGHEQYF.

This chain links TRBV2 with TRBJ1-5; D not certain. V lost 4 bases and J lost 6, with 7 bases in between. The CDR3 runs to 12 residues. CDR1 SNHLY and CDR2 FYNNEI come from the germline V gene. The CDR3 protein is CASSVDVQPQHF. The CDR3 nucleotides read TGTGCCAGCAGTGTTGATGTTCAGCCCCAGCATTTT.

This clonotype has at least ten counts. The chain links TRBV5-1 to TRBJ2-3, with a tentative D call TRBD2 (6 bases). The CDR3 consists of 15 residues. Per germline, CDR1 SGHRS and CDR2 YFSETQ. Trimming removed 4 bases at V and 2 bases at J, with 14 bases between. The DNA of the CDR3 is TGCGCCAGCAGCAATACCCGGGGGAACACAGATACGCAGTATTTT. This translates into CASSNTRGNTDTQYF.